This T cell receptor beta chain was documented in a study of blood T cells in healthy people across ages. It was around 10 milliliters of peripheral blood that were drawn from each donor. This clonotype was recorded a few times. With a much larger clone just one base away, this may be a read error. A second PCR, run for about 6 to 12 cycles, used a sample-barcoded 5' primer plus a J-beta primer mix. Each CDR3 protein gets one entry after TCRdb re-called the 5' RACE reads with MiXCR. The table shows roughly 640,000 distinct CDR3 sequences, with under 30% occurring only once. Germline V gene sequence: CDR1 DFQATT, CDR2 SNEGSKA (reference sequence). This CDR3 has 15 residues.

The V gene is TRBV20-1, the J gene TRBJ2-1, with 8 bases identical to TRBD2. The sequenced sample was blood. This receptor was obtained from an elderly woman in good health. CDR3 nucleotides: TGCAGTGCTACGCGGGGGGCGAGCTCCTCCAATGAGCAGTTCTTC. This gives the protein CSATRGASSSNEQFF.